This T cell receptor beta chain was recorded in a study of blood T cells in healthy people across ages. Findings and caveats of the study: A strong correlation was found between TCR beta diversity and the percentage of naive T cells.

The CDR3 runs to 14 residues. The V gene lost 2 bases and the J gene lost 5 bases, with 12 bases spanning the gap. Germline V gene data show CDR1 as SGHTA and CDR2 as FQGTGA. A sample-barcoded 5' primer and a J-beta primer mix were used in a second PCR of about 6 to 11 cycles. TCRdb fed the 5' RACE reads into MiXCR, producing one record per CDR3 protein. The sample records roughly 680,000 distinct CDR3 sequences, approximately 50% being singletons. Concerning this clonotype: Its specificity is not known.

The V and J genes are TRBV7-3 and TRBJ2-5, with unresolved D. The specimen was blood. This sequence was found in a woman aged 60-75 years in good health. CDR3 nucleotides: TGTGCCAGCAGCTTAGGTTCCGCATTGGAGACCCAGTACTTC. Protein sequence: CASSLGSALETQYF.